Reported below is one TCR beta chain. The PCR was carried out with 60 Vbeta primers and 13 Jbeta primers. Here immunoSEQ multiplex PCR was the method, and the copy in TCRdb shows in-frame clones only, minus some. Here the sample spans some 180,000 clones, about 85% being singletons. Germline CDR1 and CDR2: GTSNPN and SVGIG (reference sequence). The CDR3 extends over 14 amino acids. V lost 5 bases, J lost 6 bases, and 8 bases stayed unmatched. These data come from a study of cytomegalovirus exposure and HLA in healthy donors. Study-level background: Ancestry clustering placed around four fifths of 350 to 500 genotyped donors in the Caucasian-associated cluster.

The sequenced sample was PBMCs. The gene calls are TRBV30 and TRBJ2-7, with 12 bases matching TRBD2. The sequence came from a girl under 18 in good health and CMV-seropositive. CDR3 coding DNA: TGTGCCTGGGAAGGACTAGCGGGAACAGGCGAGCAGTACTTC. It translates to CAWEGLAGTGEQYF.